This T cell receptor (beta chain) was recovered during a study of cytomegalovirus exposure and HLA in healthy donors. Findings of the study overall: Association of a missense DCLRE1C variant with TCR beta V- and J-gene trimming was reported in a later analysis. Associated with cytomegalovirus, according to the listing, were fewer than 200 TCR beta chains.

The CDR3 consists of 13 residues. Deletions cut 8 bases from V and 2 bases from J, with 11 bases between. The germline CDR1 and CDR2 sequences are MNHNS and SASEGT. On this clone itself: The antigen remains undetermined.

The PCR ran on 60 Vbeta and 13 Jbeta primers. Authors' data handling: In a later analysis, 75 million to 85 million unique TCR beta chains included roughly 11 million shared by two or more donors. Sequenced by immunoSEQ multiplex PCR; TCRdb stores in-frame clones only, minus some. From that table come the V and J calls and clone size; the DNA was used to work out D and trimming. The table includes around 120,000 clones, about 80% detected once. This TCR derives from a woman between 45 and 65 years old in good health and CMV-seropositive. Sample: PBMCs. The chain links TRBV6-1 to TRBJ2-3, with a weak D call TRBD1 (6 bases). The CDR3 loop is CASVAGVTDTQYF. CDR3 in DNA: TGTGCCAGCGTGGCAGGGGTCACAGATACGCAGTATTTT.